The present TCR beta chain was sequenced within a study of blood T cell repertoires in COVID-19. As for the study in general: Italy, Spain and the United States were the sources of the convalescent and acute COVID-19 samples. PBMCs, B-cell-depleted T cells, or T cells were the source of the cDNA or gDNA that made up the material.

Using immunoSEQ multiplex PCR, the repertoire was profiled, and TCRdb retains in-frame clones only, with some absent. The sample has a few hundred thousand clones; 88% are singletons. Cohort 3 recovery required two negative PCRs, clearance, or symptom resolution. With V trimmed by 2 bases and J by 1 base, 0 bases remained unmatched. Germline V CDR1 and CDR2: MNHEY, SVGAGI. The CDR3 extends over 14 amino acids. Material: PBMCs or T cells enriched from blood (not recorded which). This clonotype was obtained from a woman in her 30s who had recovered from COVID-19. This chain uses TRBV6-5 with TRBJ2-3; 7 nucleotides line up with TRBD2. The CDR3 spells CASSYRGGTDTQYF. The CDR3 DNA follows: TGTGCCAGCAGTTACCGGGGGGGCACAGATACGCAGTATTTT.